Sequencing of this T cell receptor beta chain was carried out in a study of technical replicates of blood from several donors. The data were produced by immunoSEQ multiplex PCR, yet TCRdb's version contains in-frame clones alone and is incomplete. This sample has just over 55,000 clones, with around 93% found just once. V shed 6 bases and J shed 5 bases, with 14 bases lying between them. Germline assignment: CDR1 ENHRY and CDR2 SYGVKD. This CDR3 spans 13 amino acids. The chain carries TRBV10-3 and TRBJ2-7; tentatively, D is TRBD1 (6 bases). The TCR was taken from a human donor in good health. Some clones in this sample may be carry-over from other donors' samples. The sample was PBMCs. CDR3 bases: TGTGCCATCAGACTGGGACAATCAGACGAGCAGTACTTC. As protein: CAIRLGQSDEQYF.